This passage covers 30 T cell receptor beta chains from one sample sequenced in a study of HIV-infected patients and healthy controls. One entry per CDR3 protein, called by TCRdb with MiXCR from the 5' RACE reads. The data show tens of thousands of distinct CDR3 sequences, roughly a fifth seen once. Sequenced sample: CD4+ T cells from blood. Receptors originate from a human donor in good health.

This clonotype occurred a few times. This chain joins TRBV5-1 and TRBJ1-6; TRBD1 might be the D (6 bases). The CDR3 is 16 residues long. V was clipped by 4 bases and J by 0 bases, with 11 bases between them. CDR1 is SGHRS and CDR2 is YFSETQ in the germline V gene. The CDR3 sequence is CASSQTGSSYNSPLHF. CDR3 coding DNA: TGCGCCAGCAGCCAAACAGGGAGCTCCTATAATTCACCCCTCCACTTT.

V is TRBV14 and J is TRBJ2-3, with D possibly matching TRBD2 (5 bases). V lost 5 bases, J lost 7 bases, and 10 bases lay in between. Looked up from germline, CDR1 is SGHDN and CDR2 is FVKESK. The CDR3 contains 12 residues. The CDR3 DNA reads TGTGCCAGCAGCAAACTAGGAAATACGCAGTATTTT. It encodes CASSKLGNTQYF.

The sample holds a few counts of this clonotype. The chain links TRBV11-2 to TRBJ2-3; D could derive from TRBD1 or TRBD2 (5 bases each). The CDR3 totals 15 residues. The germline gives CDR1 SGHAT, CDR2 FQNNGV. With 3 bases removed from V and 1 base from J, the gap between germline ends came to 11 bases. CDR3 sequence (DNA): TGTGCCAGCAGCTTTATGGGGGTCCGCACAGATACGCAGTATTTT. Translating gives CASSFMGVRTDTQYF.

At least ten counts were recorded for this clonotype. Here the CDR3 reads CASSSSTAYSNQPQHF. The DNA for the CDR3 is TGTGCCAGCAGTTCATCGACGGCCTATAGCAATCAGCCCCAGCATTTT. J is TRBJ1-5 and V is TRBV6-6; D is undetermined. The CDR3 is made up of 16 amino acids. The germline V gene has CDR1 MNHNY and CDR2 SVGAGI (reference sequence). The V gene lost 4 bases and the J gene lost 0 bases, with 13 bases spanning the gap.

The CDR3 is CASSRIQGAQREGSYNEQFF. The CDR3 bases are TGTGCCAGCAGCCGAATACAGGGGGCGCAGAGGGAGGGCTCCTACAATGAGCAGTTCTTC. V and J are TRBV27 and TRBJ2-1, with 9 bases fitting TRBD1. J was trimmed by 0 bases and V by 6 bases; bases with no gene match: 18. The CDR3 has 20 residues. Germline CDR1 MNHEY, CDR2 SMNVEV (reference sequence).

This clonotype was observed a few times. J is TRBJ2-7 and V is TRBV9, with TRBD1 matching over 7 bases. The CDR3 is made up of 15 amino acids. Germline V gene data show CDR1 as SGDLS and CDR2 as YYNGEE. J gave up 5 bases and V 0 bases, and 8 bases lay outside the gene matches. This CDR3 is CASSVGTGDVHEQYF. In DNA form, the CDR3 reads TGTGCCAGCAGCGTAGGAACAGGGGACGTCCACGAGCAGTACTTC.

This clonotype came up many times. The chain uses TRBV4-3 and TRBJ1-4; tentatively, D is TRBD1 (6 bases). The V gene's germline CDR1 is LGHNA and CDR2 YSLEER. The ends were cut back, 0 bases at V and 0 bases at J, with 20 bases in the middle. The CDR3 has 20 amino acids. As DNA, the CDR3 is TGCGCCAGCAGCCAAGATATTGGGTTGGGATGGACAGCAACTAATGAAAAACTGTTTTTT. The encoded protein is CASSQDIGLGWTATNEKLFF.

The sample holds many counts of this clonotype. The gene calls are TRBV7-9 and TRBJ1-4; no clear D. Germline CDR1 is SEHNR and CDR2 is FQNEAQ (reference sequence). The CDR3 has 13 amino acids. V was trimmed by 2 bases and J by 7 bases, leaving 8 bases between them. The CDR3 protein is CASSLSGVEKLFF. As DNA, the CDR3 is TGTGCCAGCAGCTTATCCGGGGTTGAAAAACTGTTTTTT.

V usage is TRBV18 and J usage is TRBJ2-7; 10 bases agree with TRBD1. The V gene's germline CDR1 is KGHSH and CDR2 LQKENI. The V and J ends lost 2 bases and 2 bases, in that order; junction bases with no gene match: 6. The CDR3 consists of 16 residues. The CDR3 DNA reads TGTGCCAGCTCACCAGCGGGACAGGGGAGGACCTACGAGCAGTACTTC. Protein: CASSPAGQGRTYEQYF.

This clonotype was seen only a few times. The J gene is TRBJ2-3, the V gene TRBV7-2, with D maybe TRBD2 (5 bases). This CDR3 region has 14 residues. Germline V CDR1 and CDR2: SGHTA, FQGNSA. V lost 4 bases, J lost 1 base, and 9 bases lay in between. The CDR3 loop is CASSSFGGTDTQYF. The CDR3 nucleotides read TGTGCCAGCAGCTCATTCGGGGGCACAGATACGCAGTATTTT.

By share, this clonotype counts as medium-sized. CDR3 nucleotides: TGTGCCAGCAGTTTGGGCAGGGTGGGTTCGTTAGCTTTCTTT. Translated: CASSLGRVGSLAFF. The rearrangement joins TRBV12-3 or TRBV12-4 to TRBJ1-1; the D gene is possibly TRBD1 (5 bases). Trimming removed 3 bases from V and 10 bases from J, with 18 bases in between. CDR3 length equals 14 residues.

CDR3 DNA sequence: TGTGCCAGCAGCGACAGGGTGTCTGGAAACACCATATATTTT. It is translated as CASSDRVSGNTIYF. V usage is TRBV5-4 and J usage is TRBJ1-3; 7 nucleotides align to TRBD1. Germline CDR1 reads SGHNT; CDR2 reads YYREEE (reference sequence). This CDR3 is 14 amino acids long. V shed 4 bases, J shed 1 base, and the junction held 2 bases outside the gene matches.

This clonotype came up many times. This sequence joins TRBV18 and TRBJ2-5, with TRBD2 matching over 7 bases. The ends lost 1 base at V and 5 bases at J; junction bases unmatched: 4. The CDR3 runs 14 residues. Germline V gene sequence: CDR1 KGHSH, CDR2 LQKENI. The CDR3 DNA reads TGTGCCAGCTCACCACTCGCGGGAGTTGAGACCCAGTACTTC. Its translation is CASSPLAGVETQYF.

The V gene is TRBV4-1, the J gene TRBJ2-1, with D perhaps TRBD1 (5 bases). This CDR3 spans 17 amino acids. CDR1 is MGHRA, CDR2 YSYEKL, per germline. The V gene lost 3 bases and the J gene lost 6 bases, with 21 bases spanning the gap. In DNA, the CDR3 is TGCGCCAGCAGCCACATCCTCCGAACTACAAGGGGCAATGAGCAGTTCTTC. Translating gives CASSHILRTTRGNEQFF.

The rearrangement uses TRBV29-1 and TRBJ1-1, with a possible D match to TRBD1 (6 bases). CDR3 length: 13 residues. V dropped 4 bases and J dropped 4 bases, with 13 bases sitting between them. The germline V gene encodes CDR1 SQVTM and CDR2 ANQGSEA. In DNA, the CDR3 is TGCAGCGTTGGGCTGAGGGGGGGCACTGAAGCTTTCTTT. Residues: CSVGLRGGTEAFF.

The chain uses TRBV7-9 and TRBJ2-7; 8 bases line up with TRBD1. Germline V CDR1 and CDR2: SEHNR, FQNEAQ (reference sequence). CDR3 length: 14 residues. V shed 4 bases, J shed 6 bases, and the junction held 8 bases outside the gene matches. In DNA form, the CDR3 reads TGTGCCAGCAGCTCAGGGGGCGCGTCTGGCGAGCAGTACTTC. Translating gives CASSSGGASGEQYF.

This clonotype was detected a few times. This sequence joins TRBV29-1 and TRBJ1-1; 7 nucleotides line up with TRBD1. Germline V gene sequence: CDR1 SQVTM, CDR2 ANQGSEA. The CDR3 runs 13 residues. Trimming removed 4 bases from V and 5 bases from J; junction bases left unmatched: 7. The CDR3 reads CSVGEGARTEAFF. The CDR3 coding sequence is TGCAGCGTTGGGGAGGGGGCGCGAACTGAAGCTTTCTTT.

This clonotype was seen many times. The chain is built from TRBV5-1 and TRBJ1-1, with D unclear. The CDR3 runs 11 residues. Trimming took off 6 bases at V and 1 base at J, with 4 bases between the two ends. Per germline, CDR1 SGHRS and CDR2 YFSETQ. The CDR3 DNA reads TGCGCCAGCATGGGGAACACTGAAGCTTTCTTT. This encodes CASMGNTEAFF.

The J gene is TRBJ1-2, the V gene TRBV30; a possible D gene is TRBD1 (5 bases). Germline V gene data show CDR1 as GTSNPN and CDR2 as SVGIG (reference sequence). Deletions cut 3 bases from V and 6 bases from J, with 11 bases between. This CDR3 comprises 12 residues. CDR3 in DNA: TGTGCCTGGAGGGGGGGAACAAATGGCTACACCTTC. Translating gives CAWRGGTNGYTF.

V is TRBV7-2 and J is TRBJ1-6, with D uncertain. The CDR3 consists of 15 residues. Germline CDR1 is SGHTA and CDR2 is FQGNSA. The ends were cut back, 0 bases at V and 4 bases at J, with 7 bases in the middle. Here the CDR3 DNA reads TGTGCCAGCAGCTTAGCGGGCGTTTATAATTCACCCCTCCACTTT. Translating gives CASSLAGVYNSPLHF.

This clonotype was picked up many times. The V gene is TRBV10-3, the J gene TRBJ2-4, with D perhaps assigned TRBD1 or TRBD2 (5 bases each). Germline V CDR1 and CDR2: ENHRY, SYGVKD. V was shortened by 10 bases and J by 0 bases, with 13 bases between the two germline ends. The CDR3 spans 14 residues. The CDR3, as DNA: TGTGCCACCACCGGGACGCTAGCCAAAAACATTCAGTACTTC. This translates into CATTGTLAKNIQYF.

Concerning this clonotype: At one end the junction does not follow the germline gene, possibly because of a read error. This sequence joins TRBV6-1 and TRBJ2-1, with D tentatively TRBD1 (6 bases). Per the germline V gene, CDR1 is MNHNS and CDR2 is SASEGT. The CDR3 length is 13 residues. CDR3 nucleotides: TGTGCCAGCAGGAGCGGACAGTACAATGTGCAGTTCTTC. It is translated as CASRSGQYNVQFF.

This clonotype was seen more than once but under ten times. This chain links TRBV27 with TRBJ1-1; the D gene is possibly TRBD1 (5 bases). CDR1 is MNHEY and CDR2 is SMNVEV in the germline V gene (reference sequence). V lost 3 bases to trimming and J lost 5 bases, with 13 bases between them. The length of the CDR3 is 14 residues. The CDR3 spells CASSLRQGTTEAFF. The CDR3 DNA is TGTGCCAGCAGTTTGAGGCAGGGAACGACTGAAGCTTTCTTT.

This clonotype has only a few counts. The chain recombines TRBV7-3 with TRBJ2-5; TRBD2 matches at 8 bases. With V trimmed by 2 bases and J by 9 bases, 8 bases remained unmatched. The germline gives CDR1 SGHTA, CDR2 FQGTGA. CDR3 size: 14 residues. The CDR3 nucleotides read TGTGCCAGCAGCTTAGACGGGGGGGCGGCGGCCCAGTACTTC. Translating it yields CASSLDGGAAAQYF. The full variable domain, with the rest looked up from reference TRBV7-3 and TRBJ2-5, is GAGVSQTPSNKVTEKGKYVELRCDPISGHTALYWYRQSLGQGPEFLIYFQGTGAADDSGLPNDRFFAVRPEGSVSTLKIQRTERGDSAVYLCASSLDGGAAAQYFGPGTRLLVL.

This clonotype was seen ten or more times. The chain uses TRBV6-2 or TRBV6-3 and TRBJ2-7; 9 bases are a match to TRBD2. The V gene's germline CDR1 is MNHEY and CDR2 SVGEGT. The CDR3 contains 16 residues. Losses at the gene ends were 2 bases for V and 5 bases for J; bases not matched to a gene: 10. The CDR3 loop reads CASSYPPQRGANEQYF. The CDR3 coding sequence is TGTGCCAGCAGTTACCCCCCACAGCGGGGGGCCAACGAGCAGTACTTC.

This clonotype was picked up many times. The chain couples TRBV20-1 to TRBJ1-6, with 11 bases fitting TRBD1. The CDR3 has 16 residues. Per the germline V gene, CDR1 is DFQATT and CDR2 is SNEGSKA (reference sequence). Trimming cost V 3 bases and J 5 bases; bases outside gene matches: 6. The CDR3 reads CSARDRGPLDNSPLHF. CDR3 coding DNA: TGCAGTGCTAGGGACAGGGGGCCGCTTGATAATTCACCCCTCCACTTT.

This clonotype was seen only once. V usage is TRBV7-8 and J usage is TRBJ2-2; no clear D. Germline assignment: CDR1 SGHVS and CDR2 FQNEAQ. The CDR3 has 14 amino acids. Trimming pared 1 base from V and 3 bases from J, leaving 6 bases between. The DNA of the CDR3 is TGTGCCAGCAGCTTAGATCGGTACACCGGGGAGCTGTTTTTT. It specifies CASSLDRYTGELFF.

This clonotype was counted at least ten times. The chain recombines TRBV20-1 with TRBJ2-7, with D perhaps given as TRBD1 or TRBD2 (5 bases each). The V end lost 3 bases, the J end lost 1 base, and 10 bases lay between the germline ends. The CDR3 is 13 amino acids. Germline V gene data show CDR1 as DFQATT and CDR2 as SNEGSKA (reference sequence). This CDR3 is CSASRGPSYEQYF. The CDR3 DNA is TGCAGTGCTAGTCGGGGCCCGTCCTACGAGCAGTACTTC.

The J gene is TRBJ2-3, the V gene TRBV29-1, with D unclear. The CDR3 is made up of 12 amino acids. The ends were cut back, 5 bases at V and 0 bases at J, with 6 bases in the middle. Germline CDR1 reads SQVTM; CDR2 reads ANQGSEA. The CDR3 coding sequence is TGCAGCGTTAGGAAAAGCACAGATACGCAGTATTTT. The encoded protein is CSVRKSTDTQYF.

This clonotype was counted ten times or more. The CDR3: CASSHSGGGQYF. DNA of the CDR3: TGCGCCAGCAGCCATTCAGGGGGAGGGCAGTACTTC. The chain employs TRBV5-1 and TRBJ2-7; D is perhaps TRBD1 (7 bases). The V gene lost 4 bases and the J gene lost 9 bases, with 14 bases spanning the gap. CDR1 is SGHRS and CDR2 is YFSETQ in the germline V gene. CDR3 length equals 12 residues.